These 8 T cell receptor beta chains came from one sample sequenced in a study of cytomegalovirus exposure and HLA in healthy donors. Both 60 Vbeta primers and 13 Jbeta primers went into the PCR. Using immunoSEQ multiplex PCR, the repertoire was profiled, and TCRdb retains in-frame clones only, with some absent. Counted here are some 100,000 clones, approximately 72% occurring once; the ten biggest clones make up around an eighth. The sequencing sample was made of PBMCs. These receptors were taken from a male donor in good health and CMV-seropositive.

The CDR3 loop reads CASSPRLAGGNLAKNIQYF. As DNA, the CDR3 is TGTGCCAGCAGCCCTCGACTAGCGGGGGGGAACCTAGCCAAAAACATTCAGTACTTC. The V and J genes are TRBV7-8 and TRBJ2-4; 14 nucleotides match TRBD2. Germline CDR1 and CDR2: SGHVS and FQNEAQ. V gave up 5 bases and J gave up 0 bases; unmatched junction bases: 9. The CDR3 is 19 amino acids.

The rearrangement links TRBV27 to TRBJ2-7; 11 nucleotides line up with TRBD1. Germline V CDR1 and CDR2: MNHEY, SMNVEV (reference sequence). The junction had 13 bases not matched to a gene; V was cut back by 5 bases and J by 7 bases. The CDR3 has 16 residues. The CDR3 region has the DNA TGTGCCAGCAGTCCCGGAGGGTGGGACAGGGGGAAAGAGCAGTACTTC. Residues: CASSPGGWDRGKEQYF.

V gene TRBV7-3 combines with J gene TRBJ2-1; possibly TRBD2 for D (6 bases). The CDR3 length is 15 residues. CDR1 is SGHTA, CDR2 FQGTGA, per germline. Trimming cost V 5 bases and J 0 bases, with 11 bases left between them. The CDR3 spells CASSVLGGSYNEQFF. CDR3 nucleotides: TGTGCCAGCAGCGTACTCGGGGGCTCCTACAATGAGCAGTTCTTC.

The chain employs TRBV6-5 and TRBJ2-5; 9 positions agree with TRBD2. The CDR3 is 15 residues long. Germline V gene data show CDR1 as MNHEY and CDR2 as SVGAGI. The ends lost 6 bases at V and 12 bases at J; junction bases unmatched: 17. Written as DNA, the CDR3 is TGTGCCAGCAGCCCCACTGTAGGCGCGGGGGGGCGTGAGTACTTC. Amino acid sequence: CASSPTVGAGGREYF.

This clone was observed a few times. The chain combines TRBV4-1 with TRBJ1-1, with a weak D call TRBD1 (6 bases). The germline gives CDR1 MGHRA, CDR2 YSYEKL. The V and J ends lost 0 bases and 13 bases respectively, with 15 bases between them. This CDR3 is 13 amino acids long. The CDR3 nucleotides read TGCGCCAGCAGCCAAGACCAGGGGTATTTTGGTTTCTTT. Translated: CASSQDQGYFGFF.

This clone was seen a single time. This chain joins TRBV19 and TRBJ2-3; TRBD2 might be the D (5 bases). The ends were cut back, 3 bases at V and 3 bases at J, with 13 bases in the middle. The germline CDR1 and CDR2 sequences are LNHDA and SQIVND (reference sequence). CDR3 length equals 15 residues. CDR3 nucleotides: TGTGCCAGTAGTATCAATGGACTTGTAACAGATACGCAGTATTTT. It encodes CASSINGLVTDTQYF.

The chain joins TRBV11-2 to TRBJ2-6, with 7 bases that match TRBD1. J gave up 1 base and V 8 bases, and 11 bases lay outside the gene matches. This CDR3 has 17 residues. Per the germline V gene, CDR1 is SGHAT and CDR2 is FQNNGV. CDR3 amino acids: CASPGDSFSSGANVLTF. The CDR3 coding sequence is TGTGCCAGCCCCGGGGACAGTTTCTCTTCTGGGGCCAACGTCCTGACTTTC.

This clone was recorded once. This chain joins TRBV5-6 and TRBJ2-2, with TRBD1 identical over 7 bases. J gave up 7 bases and V 3 bases, and 9 bases lay outside the gene matches. Germline V gene sequence: CDR1 SGHDT, CDR2 YYEEEE. The CDR3 length is 15 residues. The CDR3 is CASSWGTGDFGELFF. The CDR3 nucleotides are TGTGCCAGCAGCTGGGGAACAGGGGATTTCGGGGAGCTGTTTTTT.